Given below is one T cell receptor (beta chain) in context. V was clipped by 5 bases and J by 6 bases, with 13 bases between them. The CDR3 loop spans 14 amino acids. Germline CDR1 and CDR2: LNHDA and SQIVND (reference sequence). These data are taken from a study of blood T cell repertoires in COVID-19. Across the study: Acute-phase and convalescent COVID-19 samples originated in the United States, Italy and Spain. Sources were T cells, B-cell-depleted T cells, or PBMCs; the material itself was cDNA or gDNA.

Original processing notes: From reference gene primer amplification, estimates of nucleated cell counts were derived. Sequencing was performed with immunoSEQ multiplex PCR; in TCRdb, only in-frame clones are kept and a portion is missing. That table is the source of V, J and clone size, and D and trimming were worked out from the DNA. The table shows fewer than 200,000 clones, with under 80% occurring only once. The genes are TRBV19 and TRBJ2-2; D possibly corresponds to TRBD1 (6 bases). This TCR came from a woman older than 75 with acute or convalescent COVID-19. The specimen was peripheral blood. CDR3 DNA: TGTGCCAGTAGTGCCCAGGGGTGGGCCGGGGAGCTGTTTTTT. This sequence encodes CASSAQGWAGELFF.